This T cell receptor beta chain was retrieved from a study of T cell changes during pregnancy in multiple sclerosis. The table came from immunoSEQ multiplex PCR; TCRdb's copy has only in-frame clones and leaves some out. The data show over 80,000 clones, approximately 92% seen once. V dropped 5 bases and J dropped 7; count of bases not matched to a gene: 10. The V gene's germline CDR1 is MDHEN and CDR2 SYDVKM. This CDR3 has 15 residues. The specimen comprised peripheral blood, sampled in the third trimester of pregnancy. The chain combines TRBV28 with TRBJ1-4; 7 bases map to TRBD1. The source is a female donor in good health, enrolled as a control in a pregnancy study. CDR3: CASSGTAGTAEKLFF. CDR3 DNA: TGTGCCAGCAGTGGAACTGCCGGGACAGCTGAAAAACTGTTTTTT.